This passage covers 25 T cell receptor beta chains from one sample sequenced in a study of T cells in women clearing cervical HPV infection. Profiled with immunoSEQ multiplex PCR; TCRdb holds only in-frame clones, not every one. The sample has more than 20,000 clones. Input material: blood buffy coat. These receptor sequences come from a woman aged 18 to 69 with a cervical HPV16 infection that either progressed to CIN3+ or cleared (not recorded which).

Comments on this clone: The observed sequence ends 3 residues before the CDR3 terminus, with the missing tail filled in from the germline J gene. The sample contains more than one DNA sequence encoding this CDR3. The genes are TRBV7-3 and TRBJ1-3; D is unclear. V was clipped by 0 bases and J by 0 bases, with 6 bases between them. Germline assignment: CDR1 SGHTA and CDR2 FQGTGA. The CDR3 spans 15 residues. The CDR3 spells CASSLTRGSGNTIYF. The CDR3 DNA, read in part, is TGTGCCAGCAGCTTAACGCGGGGCTCTGGAAACACC. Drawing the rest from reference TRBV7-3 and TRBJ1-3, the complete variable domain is GAGVSQTPSNKVTEKGKYVELRCDPISGHTALYWYRQSLGQGPEFLIYFQGTGAADDSGLPNDRFFAVRPEGSVSTLKIQRTERGDSAVYLCASSLTRGSGNTIYFGEGSWLTVV.

The CDR3 bases that were read are TGTGCCACCACCACACCGACAAGGCCTCGTAACTATGGC. Encoded protein: CATTTPTRPRNYG. The complete CDR3 protein is CATTTPTRPRNYGYTF. This chain uses TRBV19 with TRBJ1-2; no clear D gene. Read data end 3 residues before the CDR3 end; the end is taken from the germline J gene. Germline assignment: CDR1 LNHDA and CDR2 SQIVND (reference sequence). The CDR3 has 16 amino acids. Trimming removed 10 bases from V and 1 base from J, with 22 bases in between.

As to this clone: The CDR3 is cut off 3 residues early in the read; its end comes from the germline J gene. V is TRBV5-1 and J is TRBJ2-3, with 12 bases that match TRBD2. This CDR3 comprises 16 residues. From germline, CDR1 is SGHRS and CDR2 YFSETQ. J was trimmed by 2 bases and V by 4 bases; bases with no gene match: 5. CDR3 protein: CASSTTSGGLTDTQYF. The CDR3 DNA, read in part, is TGCGCCAGCAGCACCACTAGCGGGGGGCTCACAGATACG.

The sequenced CDR3 bases are TGTGCCAGTAGTATTGGTATCGTTTTAGAGGGGCCTAACTATGGC. Protein product: CASSIGIVLEGPNYG. The whole CDR3 sequence reads CASSIGIVLEGPNYGYTF. V is TRBV19 and J is TRBJ1-2; the D gene is possibly TRBD1 (5 bases). The sequenced fragment ends 3 residues before the CDR3 boundary, so the rest is inferred from the germline J gene. V was trimmed by 3 bases and J by 0 bases, leaving 20 bases between them. Germline CDR1 is LNHDA and CDR2 is SQIVND (reference sequence). CDR3 size: 18 residues.

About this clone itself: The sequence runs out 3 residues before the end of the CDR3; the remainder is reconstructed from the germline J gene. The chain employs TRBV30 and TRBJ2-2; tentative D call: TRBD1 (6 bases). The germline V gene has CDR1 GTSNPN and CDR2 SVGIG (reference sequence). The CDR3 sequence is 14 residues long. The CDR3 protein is CACFPRDKNEKLFF. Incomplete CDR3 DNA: TGTGCCTGCTTTCCCCGGGACAAGAATGAAAAG. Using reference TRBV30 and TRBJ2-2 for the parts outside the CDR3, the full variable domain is SQTIHQWPATLVQPVGSPLSLECTVEGTSNPNLYWYRQAAGRGLQLLFYSVGIGQISSEVPQNLSASRPQDRQFILSSKKLLLSDSGFYLCACFPRDKNEKLFFGEGSRLTVL.

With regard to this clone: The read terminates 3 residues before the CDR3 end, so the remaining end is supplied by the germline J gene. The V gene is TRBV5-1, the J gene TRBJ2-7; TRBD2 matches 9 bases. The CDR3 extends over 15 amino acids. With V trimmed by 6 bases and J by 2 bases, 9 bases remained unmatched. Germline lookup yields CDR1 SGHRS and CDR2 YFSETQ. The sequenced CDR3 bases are TGCGCCAGCATGGAAGCGGGAGGCCTAACCTACGAG. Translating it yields CASMEAGGLTYE. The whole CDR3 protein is CASMEAGGLTYEQYF.

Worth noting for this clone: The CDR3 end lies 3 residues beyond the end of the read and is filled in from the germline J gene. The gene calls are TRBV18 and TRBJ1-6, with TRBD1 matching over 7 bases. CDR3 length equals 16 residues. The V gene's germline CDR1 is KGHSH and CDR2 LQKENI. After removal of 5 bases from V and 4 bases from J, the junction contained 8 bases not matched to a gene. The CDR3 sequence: CASSTDRVRYNSPLHF. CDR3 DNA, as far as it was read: TGTGCCAGCTCAACAGACAGGGTTCGATATAATTCACCC.

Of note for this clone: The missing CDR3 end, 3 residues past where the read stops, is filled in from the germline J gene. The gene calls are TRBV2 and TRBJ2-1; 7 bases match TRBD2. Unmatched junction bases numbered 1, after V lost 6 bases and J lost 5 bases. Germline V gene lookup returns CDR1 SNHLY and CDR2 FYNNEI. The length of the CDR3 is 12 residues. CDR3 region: CASSGLDNEQFF. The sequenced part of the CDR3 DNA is TGTGCCAGCAGCGGACTAGACAATGAG.

The CDR3 loop is CASSIRDRGPYEQYF. The sequenced CDR3 bases are TGTGCCAGCTCAATCCGGGACAGGGGACCCTACGAG. The V call is TRBV18, the J call TRBJ2-7; 10 positions match TRBD1. The read is 3 residues too short to cover the CDR3 end, so that end is filled in from the germline J gene. The J segment lost 2 bases and the V segment lost 5 bases, leaving 6 bases of the junction unmatched. The V gene's germline CDR1 is KGHSH and CDR2 LQKENI. This CDR3 has 15 amino acids. The variable domain in full, with the rest retrieved from reference TRBV18 and TRBJ2-7, is NAGVMQNPRHLVRRRGQEARLRCSPMKGHSHVYWYRQLPEEGLKFMVYLQKENIIDESGMPKERFSAEFPKEGPSILRIQQVVRGDSAAYFCASSIRDRGPYEQYFGPGTRLTVT.

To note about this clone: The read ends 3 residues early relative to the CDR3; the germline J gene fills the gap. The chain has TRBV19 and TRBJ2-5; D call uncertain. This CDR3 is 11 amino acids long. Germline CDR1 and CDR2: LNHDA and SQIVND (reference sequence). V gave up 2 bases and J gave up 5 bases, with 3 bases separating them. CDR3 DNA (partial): TGTGCCAGTAGTATAAGGGAGACC. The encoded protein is CASSIRET. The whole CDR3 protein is CASSIRETQYF.

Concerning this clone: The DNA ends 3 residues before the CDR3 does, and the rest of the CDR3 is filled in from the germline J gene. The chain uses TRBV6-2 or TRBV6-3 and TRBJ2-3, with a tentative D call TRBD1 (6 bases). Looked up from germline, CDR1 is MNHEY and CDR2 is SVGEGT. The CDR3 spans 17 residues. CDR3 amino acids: CASSYWPDRYSNQPQYF. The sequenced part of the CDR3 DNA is TGTGCCAGCAGTTACTGGCCCGACAGGTATAGCAATCAGCCG.

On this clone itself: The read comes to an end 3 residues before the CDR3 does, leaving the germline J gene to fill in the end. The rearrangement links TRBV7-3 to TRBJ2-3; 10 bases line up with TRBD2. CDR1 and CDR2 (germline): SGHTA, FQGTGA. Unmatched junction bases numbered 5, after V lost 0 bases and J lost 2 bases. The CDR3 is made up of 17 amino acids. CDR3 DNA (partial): TGTGCCAGCAGCTTAACCCCAGCGGGGGGGGTCACAGATACG. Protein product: CASSLTPAGGVTDT. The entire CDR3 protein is CASSLTPAGGVTDTQYF.

Here the CDR3 reads CSARGGGYNSPLHF. Incomplete CDR3 DNA: TGCAGTGCTAGAGGAGGGGGCTATAATTCACCC. The V gene is TRBV20-1, the J gene TRBJ1-6, with D possibly being TRBD1 (6 bases). Sequencing ends 3 residues short of the CDR3 end; the germline J gene provides the rest. Germline assignment: CDR1 DFQATT and CDR2 SNEGSKA (reference sequence). CDR3 length: 14 residues. The V end lost 1 base, the J end lost 3 bases, and 7 bases lay between the germline ends.

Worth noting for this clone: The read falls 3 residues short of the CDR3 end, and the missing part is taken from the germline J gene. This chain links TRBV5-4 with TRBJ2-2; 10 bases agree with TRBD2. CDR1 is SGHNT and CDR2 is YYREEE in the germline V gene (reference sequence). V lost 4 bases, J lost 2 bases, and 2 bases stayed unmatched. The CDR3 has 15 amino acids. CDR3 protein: CASSALAGNTGELFF. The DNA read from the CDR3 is TGTGCCAGCAGCGCACTAGCGGGAAACACCGGGGAG.

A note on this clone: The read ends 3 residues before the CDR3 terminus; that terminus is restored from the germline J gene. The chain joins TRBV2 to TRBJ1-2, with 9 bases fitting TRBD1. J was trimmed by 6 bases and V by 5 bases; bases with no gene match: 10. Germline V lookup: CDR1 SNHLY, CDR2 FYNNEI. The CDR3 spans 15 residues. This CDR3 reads CASSPTQGARHGYTF. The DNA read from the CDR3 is TGTGCCAGCAGTCCTACACAGGGGGCCCGTCATGGC.

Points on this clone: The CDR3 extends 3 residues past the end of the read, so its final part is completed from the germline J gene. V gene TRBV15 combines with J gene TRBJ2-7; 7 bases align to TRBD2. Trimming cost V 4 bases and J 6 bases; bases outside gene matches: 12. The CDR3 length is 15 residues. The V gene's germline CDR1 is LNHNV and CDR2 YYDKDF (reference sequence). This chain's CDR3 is CATSTRLARGVEQYF. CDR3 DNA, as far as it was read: TGTGCCACCAGCACCCGACTAGCTCGGGGGGTCGAG.

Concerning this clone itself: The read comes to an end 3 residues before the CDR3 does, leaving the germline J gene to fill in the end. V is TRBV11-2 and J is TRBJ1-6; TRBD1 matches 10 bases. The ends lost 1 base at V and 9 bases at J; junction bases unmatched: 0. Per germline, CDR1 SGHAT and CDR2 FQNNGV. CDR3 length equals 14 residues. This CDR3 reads CASSLGQGASPLHF. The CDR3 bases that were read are TGTGCCAGCAGCTTAGGACAGGGGGCTTCACCC.

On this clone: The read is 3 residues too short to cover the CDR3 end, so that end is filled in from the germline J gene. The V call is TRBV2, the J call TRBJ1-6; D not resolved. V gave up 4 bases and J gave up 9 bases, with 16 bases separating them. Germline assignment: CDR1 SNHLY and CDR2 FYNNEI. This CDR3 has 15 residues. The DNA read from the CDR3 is TGTGCCAGCAGTGCTCAGGCAACCCAAGGTTCACCC. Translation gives CASSAQATQGSP. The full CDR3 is CASSAQATQGSPLHF.

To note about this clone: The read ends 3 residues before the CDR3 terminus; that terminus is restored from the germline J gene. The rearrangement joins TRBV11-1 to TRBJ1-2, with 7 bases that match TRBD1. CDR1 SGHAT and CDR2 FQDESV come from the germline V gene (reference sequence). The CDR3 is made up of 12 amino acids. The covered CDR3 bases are TGTGCCAGCAGCTGGGACAGTCGGGGC. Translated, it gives CASSWDSRG. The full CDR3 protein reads CASSWDSRGYTF.

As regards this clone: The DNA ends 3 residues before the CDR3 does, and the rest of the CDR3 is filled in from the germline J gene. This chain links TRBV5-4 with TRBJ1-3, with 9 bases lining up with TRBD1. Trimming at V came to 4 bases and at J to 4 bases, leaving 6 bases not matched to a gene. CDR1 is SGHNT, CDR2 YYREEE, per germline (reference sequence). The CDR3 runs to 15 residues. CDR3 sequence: CASSRQGVGGNTIYF. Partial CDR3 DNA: TGTGCCAGCAGCCGACAGGGGGTGGGCGGAAACACC. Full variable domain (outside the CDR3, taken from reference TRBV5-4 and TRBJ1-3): ETGVTQSPTHLIKTRGQQVTLRCSSQSGHNTVSWYQQALGQGPQFIFQYYREEENGRGNFPPRFSGLQFPNYSSELNVNALELDDSALYLCASSRQGVGGNTIYFGEGSWLTVV.

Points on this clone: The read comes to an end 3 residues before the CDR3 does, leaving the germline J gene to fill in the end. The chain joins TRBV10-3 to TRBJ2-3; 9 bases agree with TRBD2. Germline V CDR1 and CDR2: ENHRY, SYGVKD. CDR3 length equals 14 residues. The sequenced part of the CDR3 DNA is TGTGCCATCTCACGCGGGAGGGAGATGGAGACG. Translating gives CAISRGREMET. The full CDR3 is CAISRGREMETQYF.

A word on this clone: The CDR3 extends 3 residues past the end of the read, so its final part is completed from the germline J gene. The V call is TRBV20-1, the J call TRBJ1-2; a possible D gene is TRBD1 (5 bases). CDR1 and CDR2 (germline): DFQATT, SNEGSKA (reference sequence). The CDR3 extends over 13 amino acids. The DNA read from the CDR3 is TGCAGTGCTAGAGATGGCAGGGAGAGGGGC. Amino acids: CSARDGRERG. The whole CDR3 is CSARDGRERGYTF.

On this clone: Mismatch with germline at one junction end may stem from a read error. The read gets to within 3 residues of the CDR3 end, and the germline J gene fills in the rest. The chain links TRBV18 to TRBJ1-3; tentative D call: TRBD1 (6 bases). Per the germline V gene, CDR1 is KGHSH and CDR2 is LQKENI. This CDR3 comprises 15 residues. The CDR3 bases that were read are TGTGTCAGCTCACCGACAGGTTTCTCTGGAAACACC. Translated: CVSSPTGFSGNT. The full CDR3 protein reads CVSSPTGFSGNTIYF.

The part of the CDR3 DNA that was read is TGTGCCAGCAGTGAAGCCCGGGGGAGATGGGGTCAGCCC. Its translation is CASSEARGRWGQP. The full CDR3 sequence reads CASSEARGRWGQPQHF. The chain couples TRBV6-1 to TRBJ1-5, with D perhaps matching TRBD1 (5 bases). Read data end 3 residues before the CDR3 end; the end is taken from the germline J gene. The germline CDR1 and CDR2 sequences are MNHNS and SASEGT. This CDR3 has 16 residues. Trimming shortened V by 0 bases and J by 6 bases, and 15 bases separated the two germline ends.

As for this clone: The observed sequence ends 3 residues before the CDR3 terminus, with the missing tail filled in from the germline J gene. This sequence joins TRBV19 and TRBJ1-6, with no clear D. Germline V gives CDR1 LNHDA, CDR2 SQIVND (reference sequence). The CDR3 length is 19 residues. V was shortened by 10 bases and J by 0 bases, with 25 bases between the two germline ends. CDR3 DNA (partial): TGTGCCACGAATAGGATTCTGGGTCAGACAAACTCCTATAATTCACCC. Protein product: CATNRILGQTNSYNSP. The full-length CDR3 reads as CATNRILGQTNSYNSPLHF.